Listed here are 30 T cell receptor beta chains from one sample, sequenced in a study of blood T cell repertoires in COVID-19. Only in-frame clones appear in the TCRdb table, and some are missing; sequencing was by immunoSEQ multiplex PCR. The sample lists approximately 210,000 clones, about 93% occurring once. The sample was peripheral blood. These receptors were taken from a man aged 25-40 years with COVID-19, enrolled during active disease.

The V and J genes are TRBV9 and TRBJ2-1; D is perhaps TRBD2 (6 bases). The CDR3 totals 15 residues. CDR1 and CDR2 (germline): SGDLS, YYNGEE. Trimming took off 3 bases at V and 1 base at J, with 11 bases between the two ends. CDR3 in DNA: TGTGCCAGCAGCGGCGGGGACTTATCCTACAATGAGCAGTTCTTC. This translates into CASSGGDLSYNEQFF.

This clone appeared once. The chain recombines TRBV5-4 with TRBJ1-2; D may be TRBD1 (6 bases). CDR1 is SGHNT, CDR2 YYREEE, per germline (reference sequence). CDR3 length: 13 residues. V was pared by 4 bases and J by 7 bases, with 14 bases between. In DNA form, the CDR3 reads TGTGCCAGCAGCCGTCCGCCCAGGGGTGGCTACACCTTC. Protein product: CASSRPPRGGYTF.

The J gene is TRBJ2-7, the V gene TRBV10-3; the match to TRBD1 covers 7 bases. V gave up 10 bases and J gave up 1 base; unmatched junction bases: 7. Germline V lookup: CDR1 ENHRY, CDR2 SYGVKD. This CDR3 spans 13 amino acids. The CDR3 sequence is CATIPTGSYEQYF. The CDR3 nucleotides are TGTGCCACCATCCCGACAGGGTCCTACGAGCAGTACTTC.

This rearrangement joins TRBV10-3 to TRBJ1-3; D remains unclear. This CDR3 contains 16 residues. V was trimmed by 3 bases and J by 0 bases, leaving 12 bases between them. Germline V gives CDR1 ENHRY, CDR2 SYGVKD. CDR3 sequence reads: CAISDTRGSSGNTIYF. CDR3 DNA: TGTGCCATCAGTGATACAAGAGGGAGCTCTGGAAACACCATATATTTT.

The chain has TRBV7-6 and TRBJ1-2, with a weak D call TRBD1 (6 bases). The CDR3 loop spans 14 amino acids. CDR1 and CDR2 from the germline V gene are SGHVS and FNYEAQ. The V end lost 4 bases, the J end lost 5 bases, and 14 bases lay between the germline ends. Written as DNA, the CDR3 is TGTGCCAGCAGCTCGACAGGATTGGGGTATGGCTACACCTTC. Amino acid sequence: CASSSTGLGYGYTF.

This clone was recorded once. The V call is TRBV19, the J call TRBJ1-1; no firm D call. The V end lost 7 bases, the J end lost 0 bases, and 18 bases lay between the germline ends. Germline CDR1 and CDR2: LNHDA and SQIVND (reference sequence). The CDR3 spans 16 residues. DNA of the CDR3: TGTGCCAGTAACCCCTTCCCCCGAGGAATGAACACTGAAGCTTTCTTT. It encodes CASNPFPRGMNTEAFF.

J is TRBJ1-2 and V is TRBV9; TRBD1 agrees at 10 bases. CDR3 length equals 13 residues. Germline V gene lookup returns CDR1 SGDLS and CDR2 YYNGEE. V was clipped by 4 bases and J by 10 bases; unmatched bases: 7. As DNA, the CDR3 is TGTGCCAGCAGCAGAGACAGGGGGCATGACTACACCTTC. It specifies CASSRDRGHDYTF.

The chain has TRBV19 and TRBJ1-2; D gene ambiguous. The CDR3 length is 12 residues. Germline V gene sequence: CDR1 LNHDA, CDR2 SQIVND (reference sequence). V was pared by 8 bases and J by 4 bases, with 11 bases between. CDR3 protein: CASQRESYGYTF. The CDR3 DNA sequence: TGTGCCAGTCAACGGGAGAGCTATGGCTACACCTTC.

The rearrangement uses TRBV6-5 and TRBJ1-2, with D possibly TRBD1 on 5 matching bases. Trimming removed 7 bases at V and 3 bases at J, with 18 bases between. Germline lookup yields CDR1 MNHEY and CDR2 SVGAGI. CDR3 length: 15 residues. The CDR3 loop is CASIYGGEQDYGYTF. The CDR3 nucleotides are TGTGCCAGCATCTACGGAGGGGAGCAGGACTATGGCTACACCTTC.

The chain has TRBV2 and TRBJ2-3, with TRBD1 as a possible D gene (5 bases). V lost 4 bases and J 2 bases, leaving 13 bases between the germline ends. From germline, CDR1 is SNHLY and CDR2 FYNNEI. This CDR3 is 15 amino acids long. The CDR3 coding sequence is TGTGCCAGCAGTGGGTTCGCCAGGGACACAGATACGCAGTATTTT. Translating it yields CASSGFARDTDTQYF.

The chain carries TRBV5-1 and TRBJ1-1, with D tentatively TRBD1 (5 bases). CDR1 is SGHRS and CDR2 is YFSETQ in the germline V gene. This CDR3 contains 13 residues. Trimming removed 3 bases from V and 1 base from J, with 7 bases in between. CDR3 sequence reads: CASSSTGNTEAFF. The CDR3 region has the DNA TGCGCCAGCAGCTCTACAGGGAACACTGAAGCTTTCTTT.

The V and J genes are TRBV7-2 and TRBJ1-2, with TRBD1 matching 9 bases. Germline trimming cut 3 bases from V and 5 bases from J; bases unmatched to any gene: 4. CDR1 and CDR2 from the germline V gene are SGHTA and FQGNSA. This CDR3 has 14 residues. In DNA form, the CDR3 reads TGTGCCAGCAGCTTCGGGACAGGGAATTATGGCTACACCTTC. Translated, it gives CASSFGTGNYGYTF.

The CDR3 loop is CASGEGPDGYTF. The CDR3 DNA reads TGCGCCTCGGGGGAGGGGCCCGATGGCTACACCTTC. The J gene is TRBJ1-2, the V gene TRBV5-1; D possibly corresponds to TRBD1 (5 bases). Trimming cost V 10 bases and J 6 bases, with 16 bases left between them. CDR1 and CDR2 (germline): SGHRS, YFSETQ. The CDR3 covers 12 residues.

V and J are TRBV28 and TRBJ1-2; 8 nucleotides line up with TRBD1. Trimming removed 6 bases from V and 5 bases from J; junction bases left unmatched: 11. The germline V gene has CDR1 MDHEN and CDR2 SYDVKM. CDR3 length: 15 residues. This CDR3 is CASRLPQGARYGYTF. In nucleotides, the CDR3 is TGTGCCAGCAGGCTCCCTCAGGGGGCTCGATATGGCTACACCTTC.

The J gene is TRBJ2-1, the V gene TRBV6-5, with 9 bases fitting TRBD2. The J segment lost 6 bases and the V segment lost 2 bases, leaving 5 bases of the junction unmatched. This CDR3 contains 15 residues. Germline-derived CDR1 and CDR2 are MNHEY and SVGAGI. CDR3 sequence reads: CASSYAAGGPNEQFF. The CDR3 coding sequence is TGTGCCAGCAGTTACGCGGCGGGGGGGCCCAATGAGCAGTTCTTC.

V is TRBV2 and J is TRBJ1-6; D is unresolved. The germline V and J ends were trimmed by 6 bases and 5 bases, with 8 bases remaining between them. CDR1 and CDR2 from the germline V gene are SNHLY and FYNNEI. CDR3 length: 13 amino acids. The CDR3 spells CASRGTNNSPLHF. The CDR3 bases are TGTGCCAGCAGGGGCACCAATAATTCACCCCTCCACTTT.

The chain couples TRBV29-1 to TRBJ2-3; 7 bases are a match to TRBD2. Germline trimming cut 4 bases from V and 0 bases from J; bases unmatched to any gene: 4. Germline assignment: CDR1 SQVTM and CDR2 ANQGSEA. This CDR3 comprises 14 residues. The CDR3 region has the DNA TGCAGCGTTGGAATGCGGGGGAGCACAGATACGCAGTATTTT. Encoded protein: CSVGMRGSTDTQYF.

The CDR3 DNA follows: TGCGCCAGCAGCGTAGAAATGACAGGCCAGAACACTGAAGCTTTCTTT. It specifies CASSVEMTGQNTEAFF. V gene TRBV5-1 combines with J gene TRBJ1-1, with D possibly being TRBD1 (6 bases). Between the trimmed V and J ends, which lost 4 bases and 1 base, there was a span of 17 bases. Germline lookup yields CDR1 SGHRS and CDR2 YFSETQ. The CDR3 is made up of 16 amino acids. Drawing the rest from reference TRBV5-1 and TRBJ1-1, the complete variable domain is KAGVTQTPRYLIKTRGQQVTLSCSPISGHRSVSWYQQTPGQGLQFLFEYFSETQRNKGNFPGRFSGRQFSNSRSEMNVSTLELGDSALYLCASSVEMTGQNTEAFFGQGTRLTVV.

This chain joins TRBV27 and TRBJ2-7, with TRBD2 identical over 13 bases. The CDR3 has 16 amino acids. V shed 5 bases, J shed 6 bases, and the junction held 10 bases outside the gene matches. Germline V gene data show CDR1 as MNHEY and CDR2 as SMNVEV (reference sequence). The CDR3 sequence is CASSDRTSGGYSEQYF. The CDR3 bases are TGTGCCAGCAGTGACCGGACTAGCGGGGGCTACAGCGAGCAGTACTTC.

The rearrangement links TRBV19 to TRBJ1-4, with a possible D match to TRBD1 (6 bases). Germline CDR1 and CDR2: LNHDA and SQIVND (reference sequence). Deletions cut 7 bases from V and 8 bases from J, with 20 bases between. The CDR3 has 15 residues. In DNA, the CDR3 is TGTGCCAGTACGGATGGTGGACAGTCTTACGAAAAACTGTTTTTT. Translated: CASTDGGQSYEKLFF.

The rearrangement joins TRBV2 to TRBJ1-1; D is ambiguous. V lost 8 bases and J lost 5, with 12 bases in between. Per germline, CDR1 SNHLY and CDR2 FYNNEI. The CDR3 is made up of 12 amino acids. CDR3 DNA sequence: TGTGCCAGCTTGGCCCCCTCGACTGAAGCTTTCTTT. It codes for CASLAPSTEAFF.

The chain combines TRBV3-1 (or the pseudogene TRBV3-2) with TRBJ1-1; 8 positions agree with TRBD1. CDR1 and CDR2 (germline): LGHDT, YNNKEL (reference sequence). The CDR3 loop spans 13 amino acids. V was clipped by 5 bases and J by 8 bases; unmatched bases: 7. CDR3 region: CASSKPRDREAFF. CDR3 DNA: TGTGCCAGCAGCAAACCGAGGGACAGGGAAGCTTTCTTT.

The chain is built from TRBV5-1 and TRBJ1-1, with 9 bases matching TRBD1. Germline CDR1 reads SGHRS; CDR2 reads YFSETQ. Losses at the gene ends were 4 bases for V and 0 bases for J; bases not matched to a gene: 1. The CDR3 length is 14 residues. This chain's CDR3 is CASSRDRVNTEAFF. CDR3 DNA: TGCGCCAGCAGCCGGGACAGGGTGAACACTGAAGCTTTCTTT.

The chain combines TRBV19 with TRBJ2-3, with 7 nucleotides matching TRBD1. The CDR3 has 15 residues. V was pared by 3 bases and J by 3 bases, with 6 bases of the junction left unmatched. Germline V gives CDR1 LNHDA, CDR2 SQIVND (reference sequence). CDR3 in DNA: TGTGCCAGTAGTATCGGGACAGCATCGACAGATACGCAGTATTTT. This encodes CASSIGTASTDTQYF.

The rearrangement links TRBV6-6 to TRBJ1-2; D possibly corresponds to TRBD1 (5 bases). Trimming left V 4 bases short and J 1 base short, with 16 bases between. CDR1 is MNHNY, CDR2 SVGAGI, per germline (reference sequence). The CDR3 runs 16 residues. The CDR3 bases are TGTGCCAGCAGTTTTGGACAAAGGCCAAGTAACTATGGCTACACCTTC. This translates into CASSFGQRPSNYGYTF.

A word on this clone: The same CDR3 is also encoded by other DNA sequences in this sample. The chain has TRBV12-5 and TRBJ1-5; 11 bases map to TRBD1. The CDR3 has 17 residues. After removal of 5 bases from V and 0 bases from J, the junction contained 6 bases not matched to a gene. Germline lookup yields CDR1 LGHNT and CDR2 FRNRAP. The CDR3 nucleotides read TGTGCTAGTGGTCCCGGACAGGGGGCGTATAGCAATCAGCCCCAGCATTTT. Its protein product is CASGPGQGAYSNQPQHF.

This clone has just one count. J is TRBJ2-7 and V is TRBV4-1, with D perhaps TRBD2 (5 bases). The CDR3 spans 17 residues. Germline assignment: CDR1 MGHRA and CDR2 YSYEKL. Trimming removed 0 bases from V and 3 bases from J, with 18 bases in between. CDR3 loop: CASSQDQVGSGFYEQYF. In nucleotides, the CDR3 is TGCGCCAGCAGCCAAGATCAAGTGGGTTCGGGGTTCTACGAGCAGTACTTC.

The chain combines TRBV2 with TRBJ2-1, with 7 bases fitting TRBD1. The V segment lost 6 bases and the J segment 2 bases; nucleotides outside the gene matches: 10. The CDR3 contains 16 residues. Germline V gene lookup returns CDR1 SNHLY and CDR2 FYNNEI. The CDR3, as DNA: TGTGCCAGCAGCTCCGGGACAGCGGTAGCCTACAATGAGCAGTTCTTC. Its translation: CASSSGTAVAYNEQFF.

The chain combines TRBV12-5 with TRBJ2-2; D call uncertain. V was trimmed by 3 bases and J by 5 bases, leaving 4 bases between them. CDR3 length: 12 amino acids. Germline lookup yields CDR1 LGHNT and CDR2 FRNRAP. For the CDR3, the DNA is TGTGCTAGTGGTTTTAGTACCGGGGAGCTGTTTTTT. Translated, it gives CASGFSTGELFF. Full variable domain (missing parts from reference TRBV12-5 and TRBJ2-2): DARVTQTPRHKVTEMGQEVTMRCQPILGHNTVFWYRQTMMQGLELLAYFRNRAPLDDSGMPKDRFSAEMPDATLATLKIQPSEPRDSAVYFCASGFSTGELFFGEGSRLTVL.

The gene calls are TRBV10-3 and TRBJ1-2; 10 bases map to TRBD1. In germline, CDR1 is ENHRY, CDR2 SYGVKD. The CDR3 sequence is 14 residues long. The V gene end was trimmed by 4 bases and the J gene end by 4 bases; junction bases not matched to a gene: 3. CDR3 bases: TGTGCCATCAGTGCAAGACAGGGGGCCTATGGCTACACCTTC. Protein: CAISARQGAYGYTF.